The source of this T cell receptor (beta chain) is a study of T cells in Graves' hyperthyroidism and ophthalmopathy. This clonotype was observed a handful of times. From RNA transcripts, TCR beta CDR3 regions were amplified. The HTBI primer set was used in a first-round RT-PCR of the TCR CDR3. TCRdb called the multiplex PCR reads again in MiXCR, with one record for every CDR3 protein. The table lists about 700,000 distinct CDR3 sequences, 12% to 15% of them singletons. The CDR3 is made up of 14 amino acids. The V gene end was trimmed by 5 bases and the J gene end by 7 bases; junction bases not matched to a gene: 8. Germline V gene sequence: CDR1 DFQATT, CDR2 SNEGSKA (reference sequence).

Source material: blood. This sequence joins TRBV20-1 and TRBJ1-6; 7 bases agree with TRBD1. The sequence derives from a woman aged 18-30 years with Graves' hyperthyroidism. Written as DNA, the CDR3 is TGCAGTGCTCCCGGACAGGTCCTAAATTCACCCCTCCACTTT. Protein: CSAPGQVLNSPLHF.